These 32 T cell receptor beta chains originate from one sample sequenced in a study of blood T cell repertoires in COVID-19. TCRdb keeps only in-frame clones here, not all; method: immunoSEQ multiplex PCR. This table holds over 100,000 clones, 80% to 90% found once. Material for sequencing was peripheral blood. The receptors come from a man aged 60-69 years with COVID-19, enrolled during active disease.

The J gene is TRBJ2-1, the V gene TRBV18, with 10 positions matching TRBD2. Germline CDR1 reads KGHSH; CDR2 reads LQKENI. This CDR3 is 15 amino acids long. The V and J ends lost 6 bases and 8 bases, in that order; junction bases with no gene match: 10. The CDR3 protein is CASSTPSGGKDEQFF. CDR3 DNA sequence: TGTGCCAGCTCGACTCCTAGCGGGGGAAAGGATGAGCAGTTCTTC.

The genes are TRBV11-2 and TRBJ1-3; D not resolved. V lost 5 bases and J lost 0, with 14 bases in between. This CDR3 comprises 16 residues. CDR1 is SGHAT and CDR2 is FQNNGV in the germline V gene. This CDR3 is CASSPFLLSSGNTIYF. DNA of the CDR3: TGTGCCAGCAGCCCTTTTTTGCTTAGCTCTGGAAACACCATATATTTT.

This rearrangement joins TRBV11-2 to TRBJ1-5, with a possible D match to TRBD1 (6 bases). This CDR3 is built from 15 residues. The germline V gene encodes CDR1 SGHAT and CDR2 FQNNGV. Between the trimmed V and J ends, which lost 5 bases and 0 bases, there was a span of 11 bases. CDR3: CASSPGQRSNQPQHF. The CDR3 coding sequence is TGTGCCAGCAGCCCAGGACAGCGTAGCAATCAGCCCCAGCATTTT.

The chain uses TRBV5-5 and TRBJ1-5; 7 positions agree with TRBD1. Germline trimming cut 5 bases from V and 5 bases from J; bases unmatched to any gene: 10. This CDR3 spans 15 amino acids. Germline-derived CDR1 and CDR2 are SGHKS and YYEKEE (reference sequence). The DNA for the CDR3 is TGTGCCAGCAGTACCTCGAGACAGGGTCATCAGCCCCAGCATTTT. Protein product: CASSTSRQGHQPQHF. The whole variable domain, filled in from reference TRBV5-5 and TRBJ1-5, reads DAGVTQSPTHLIKTRGQQVTLRCSPISGHKSVSWYQQVLGQGPQFIFQYYEKEERGRGNFPDRFSARQFPNYSSELNVNALLLGDSALYLCASSTSRQGHQPQHFGDGTRLSIL.

On this clone: Other DNA sequences in the sample encode the same CDR3. CDR3 sequence reads: CASSLPGGLHSPLHF. The CDR3 DNA follows: TGTGCCAGCAGCCTACCAGGGGGCCTCCATTCACCCCTCCACTTT. The genes are TRBV7-2 and TRBJ1-6; 8 nucleotides agree with TRBD1. CDR3 length equals 15 residues. Unmatched junction bases numbered 8, after V lost 5 bases and J lost 8 bases. Germline CDR1 reads SGHTA; CDR2 reads FQGNSA.

The chain recombines TRBV6-4 with TRBJ2-7, with D unclear. V lost 2 bases and J 6 bases, leaving 8 bases between the germline ends. The CDR3 is made up of 12 amino acids. Germline CDR1 MRHNA, CDR2 SNTAGT. The CDR3, as DNA: TGTGCCAGCAGTGACGGTACGGGCGAGCAGTACTTC. As protein: CASSDGTGEQYF.

The chain couples TRBV9 to TRBJ1-1, with 8 bases aligning to TRBD1. Germline values: CDR1 SGDLS, CDR2 YYNGEE. V was pared by 0 bases and J by 7 bases, with 2 bases of the junction left unmatched. CDR3 size: 13 residues. The CDR3 nucleotides are TGTGCCAGCAGCGTAGGAGACAGGGGTGAAGCTTTCTTT. This sequence encodes CASSVGDRGEAFF.

The chain links TRBV6-1 to TRBJ2-3; D not certain. The CDR3 has 13 amino acids. Trimming left V 2 bases short and J 6 bases short, with 9 bases between. CDR1 and CDR2 from the germline V gene are MNHNS and SASEGT. The CDR3 DNA sequence: TGTGCCAGCAGTGAATTTTACGGGGATACGCAGTATTTT. Translating it yields CASSEFYGDTQYF.

The rearrangement links TRBV6-2 or TRBV6-3 to TRBJ1-1; D is perhaps TRBD1 (5 bases). Trimming shortened V by 5 bases and J by 5 bases, and 12 bases separated the two germline ends. The CDR3 extends over 13 amino acids. The germline V gene has CDR1 MNHEY and CDR2 SVGEGT. The CDR3 bases are TGTGCCAGCAGTAGGGGTGGGAAGACTGAAGCTTTCTTT. This codes for CASSRGGKTEAFF.

The chain uses TRBV10-3 and TRBJ1-5; D unresolved. The V end was cut by 7 bases, the J end by 3 bases, with 10 bases between. This CDR3 contains 13 residues. CDR1 and CDR2 (germline): ENHRY, SYGVKD. The CDR3 loop is CAINPDINQPQHF. CDR3 DNA sequence: TGTGCCATCAATCCCGACATCAATCAGCCCCAGCATTTT.

CDR3 sequence: CASSSGGVGETQYF. The CDR3 region has the DNA TGTGCCAGCAGCTCCGGGGGGGTTGGGGAGACCCAGTACTTC. The chain employs TRBV5-4 and TRBJ2-5, with TRBD2 identical over 8 bases. Germline loops: CDR1 SGHNT, CDR2 YYREEE (reference sequence). Trimming took 3 bases from V and 5 from J; bases not matched to a gene: 6. The CDR3 covers 14 residues.

The V and J genes are TRBV6-5 and TRBJ1-3, with 8 positions matching TRBD1. V dropped 6 bases and J dropped 4; count of bases not matched to a gene: 8. The CDR3 contains 15 residues. Germline V CDR1 and CDR2: MNHEY, SVGAGI. The CDR3 here is CASSPNRDRGNTIYF. The CDR3 coding sequence is TGTGCCAGCAGCCCAAACCGGGACAGGGGAAACACCATATATTTT.

The V gene is TRBV7-3, the J gene TRBJ1-1; 7 bases align to TRBD1. This CDR3 comprises 15 residues. Germline CDR1 reads SGHTA; CDR2 reads FQGTGA. V shed 4 bases, J shed 6 bases, and the junction held 11 bases outside the gene matches. The CDR3 DNA reads TGTGCCAGCAGCTCAGGCCCGACAGGGAATGCTGAAGCTTTCTTT. Its translation is CASSSGPTGNAEAFF.

The rearrangement uses TRBV6-5 and TRBJ1-4; 8 bases are a match to TRBD1. Germline CDR1 and CDR2: MNHEY and SVGAGI. The CDR3 is 13 amino acids. Trimming took 6 bases from V and 8 from J; bases not matched to a gene: 5. This CDR3 is CASRDRDGEKLFF. The CDR3 DNA sequence: TGTGCCAGCAGGGACAGGGATGGGGAAAAACTGTTTTTT.

This clone was recorded a few times. The chain recombines TRBV5-1 with TRBJ1-6, with D possibly being TRBD1 (6 bases). The CDR3 has 16 amino acids. Germline V gene lookup returns CDR1 SGHRS and CDR2 YFSETQ. The germline V and J ends were trimmed by 1 base and 7 bases, with 15 bases remaining between them. The CDR3 DNA sequence: TGCGCCAGCAGCTTGCGGCGGGGGGCGGTGAATTCACCCCTCCACTTT. Translated, it gives CASSLRRGAVNSPLHF.

J is TRBJ1-5 and V is TRBV6-6; 8 nucleotides line up with TRBD1. There are 18 residues in the CDR3. The germline gives CDR1 MNHNY, CDR2 SVGAGI (reference sequence). V lost 5 bases, J lost 0 bases, and 12 bases stayed unmatched. This chain's CDR3 is CASSHGQGLSYSNQPQHF. The CDR3 DNA reads as TGTGCCAGCAGTCATGGACAGGGCCTATCGTATAGCAATCAGCCCCAGCATTTT.

This sequence joins TRBV18 and TRBJ2-7, with D possibly matching TRBD2 (7 bases). Trimming took 3 bases from V and 1 from J, leaving 13 bases between them. Germline V lookup: CDR1 KGHSH, CDR2 LQKENI. This CDR3 contains 15 residues. CDR3 amino acids: CASSPGGGKSYEQYF. The CDR3 bases are TGTGCCAGCTCACCCGGCGGGGGCAAGTCCTACGAGCAGTACTTC.

The chain links TRBV6-5 to TRBJ1-2; weak D call: TRBD1 (5 bases). The V gene lost 4 bases and the J gene lost 6 bases, with 9 bases spanning the gap. Germline lookup yields CDR1 MNHEY and CDR2 SVGAGI. The CDR3 runs to 12 residues. The CDR3 region has the DNA TGTGCCAGCAGTTCAGGGAGGGATGGCTACACCTTC. This gives the protein CASSSGRDGYTF.

The rearrangement joins TRBV9 to TRBJ2-3, with D tentatively TRBD2 (7 bases). V shed 4 bases and J shed 3 bases, with 18 bases lying between them. The CDR3 loop spans 16 amino acids. Per germline, CDR1 SGDLS and CDR2 YYNGEE. The CDR3 nucleotides read TGTGCCAGCAGCTCTGGGGGGGCCCCCACAACAGATACGCAGTATTTT. It specifies CASSSGGAPTTDTQYF.

The V call is TRBV5-4, the J call TRBJ2-2; D is possibly TRBD1 (6 bases). The ends were cut back, 4 bases at V and 1 base at J, with 14 bases in the middle. Germline CDR1 SGHNT, CDR2 YYREEE (reference sequence). The CDR3 runs 16 residues. The CDR3: CASSRTGIGNTGELFF. The DNA of the CDR3 is TGTGCCAGCAGCAGAACAGGGATTGGGAACACCGGGGAGCTGTTTTTT.

J is TRBJ2-2 and V is TRBV5-1; D remains unclear. Trimming pared 4 bases from V and 5 bases from J, leaving 15 bases between. The CDR3 loop spans 15 amino acids. CDR1 is SGHRS, CDR2 YFSETQ, per germline. CDR3 sequence: CASSKQPSLTGELFF. CDR3 in DNA: TGCGCCAGCAGCAAACAGCCCTCCCTTACCGGGGAGCTGTTTTTT.

In regard to this clone: Other DNA sequences in the same sample also yield this CDR3. The CDR3 sequence: CASSLATANTEAFF. The CDR3 DNA is TGCGCCAGCAGCTTGGCCACAGCCAACACTGAAGCTTTCTTT. The J gene is TRBJ1-1, the V gene TRBV5-1; D unclear. Trimming shortened V by 0 bases and J by 2 bases, and 8 bases separated the two germline ends. Per the germline V gene, CDR1 is SGHRS and CDR2 is YFSETQ. The CDR3 spans 14 residues.

This sequence joins TRBV6-4 and TRBJ1-3; perhaps TRBD1 as D (6 bases). CDR1 and CDR2 (germline): MRHNA, SNTAGT. V shed 7 bases and J shed 11 bases, with 36 bases lying between them. The CDR3 is made up of 19 amino acids. The CDR3 region is CASTPIKGRGVSREGAIYF. The CDR3 bases are TGTGCCAGCACTCCGATCAAGGGACGGGGAGTCAGTAGGGAGGGGGCCATATATTTT.

The gene calls are TRBV5-1 and TRBJ1-1; maybe TRBD1 (6 bases). V lost 5 bases and J lost 9, with 17 bases in between. The CDR3 has 13 residues. Germline CDR1 and CDR2: SGHRS and YFSETQ. CDR3 in amino acids: CASRWDQGLQAFF. The CDR3 DNA follows: TGCGCCAGCAGATGGGACCAGGGGCTCCAAGCTTTCTTT.

The genes are TRBV7-2 and TRBJ2-3; 7 bases agree with TRBD2. With 2 bases clipped from V and 6 bases from J, the junction kept 14 bases outside the gene matches. The CDR3 runs to 17 residues. Germline V gene data show CDR1 as SGHTA and CDR2 as FQGNSA. The CDR3 DNA reads as TGTGCCAGCAGCTTAACGCCAACTAAGCGGGGTAGCGATACGCAGTATTTT. It translates to CASSLTPTKRGSDTQYF. Combining the CDR3 with reference TRBV7-2 and TRBJ2-3 gives the whole variable domain GAGVSQSPSNKVTEKGKDVELRCDPISGHTALYWYRQSLGQGLEFLIYFQGNSAPDKSGLPSDRFSAERTGGSVSTLTIQRTQQEDSAVYLCASSLTPTKRGSDTQYFGPGTRLTVL.

The J gene is TRBJ1-5, the V gene TRBV30; the D gene is possibly TRBD1 (5 bases). V was cut by 0 bases and J by 2 bases, with 8 bases left in between. The CDR3 loop spans 14 amino acids. The germline V gene encodes CDR1 GTSNPN and CDR2 SVGIG (reference sequence). CDR3 sequence reads: CAWSVTRGNQPQHF. The CDR3 DNA follows: TGTGCCTGGAGTGTCACCAGGGGCAATCAGCCCCAGCATTTT.

The chain has TRBV7-2 and TRBJ1-1; D uncertain. Trimming shortened V by 1 base and J by 9 bases, and 3 bases separated the two germline ends. The CDR3 loop spans 10 amino acids. Per the germline V gene, CDR1 is SGHTA and CDR2 is FQGNSA. CDR3 region: CASSLGKAFF. CDR3 DNA: TGTGCCAGCAGCTTAGGTAAAGCTTTCTTT.

The V call is TRBV19, the J call TRBJ2-3; weak D call: TRBD2 (6 bases). Germline CDR1 is LNHDA and CDR2 is SQIVND (reference sequence). The CDR3 is made up of 17 amino acids. V lost 5 bases, J lost 2 bases, and 20 bases lay in between. The CDR3 coding sequence is TGTGCCAGTAGTCGACGATGGATGGGGACTCACACAGATACGCAGTATTTT. It translates to CASSRRWMGTHTDTQYF.

Only one count was recorded for this clone. The chain employs TRBV7-9 and TRBJ2-1, with 8 bases identical to TRBD2. With 5 bases clipped from V and 8 bases from J, the junction kept 17 bases outside the gene matches. The CDR3 is 17 residues long. Germline assignment: CDR1 SEHNR and CDR2 FQNEAQ (reference sequence). CDR3 in DNA: TGTGCCAGCAGCCCCTACGCCGGGGGGGTCGGCGTCGATGAGCAGTTCTTC. Residues: CASSPYAGGVGVDEQFF.

This clone was observed a handful of times. This sequence joins TRBV28 and TRBJ1-1; D gene uncertain. The V end was cut by 5 bases, the J end by 4 bases, with 11 bases between. Germline V gives CDR1 MDHEN, CDR2 SYDVKM. This CDR3 has 13 residues. CDR3 sequence reads: CASSAQSFTEAFF. The CDR3 DNA reads TGTGCCAGCAGTGCACAGAGTTTCACTGAAGCTTTCTTT.

This chain connects TRBV7-9 to TRBJ1-2; no clear D. Trimming took off 2 bases at V and 8 bases at J, with 15 bases between the two ends. Germline values: CDR1 SEHNR, CDR2 FQNEAQ (reference sequence). This CDR3 spans 14 amino acids. This chain's CDR3 is CASSLTGTPGGYTF. The CDR3 DNA reads as TGTGCCAGCAGCTTAACGGGCACCCCGGGGGGCTACACCTTC. Looking up the rest from reference TRBV7-9 and TRBJ1-2 gives the full variable domain: DTGVSQNPRHKITKRGQNVTFRCDPISEHNRLYWYRQTLGQGPEFLTYFQNEAQLEKSRLLSDRFSAERPKGSFSTLEIQRTEQGDSAMYLCASSLTGTPGGYTFGSGTRLTVV.

The genes are TRBV7-3 and TRBJ1-2, with a possible D match to TRBD1 (5 bases). Trimming removed 5 bases at V and 4 bases at J, with 14 bases between. The germline gives CDR1 SGHTA, CDR2 FQGTGA. CDR3 size: 14 residues. As DNA, the CDR3 is TGTGCCAGCAGCCCCTCCGCAGGGCCCTATGGCTACACCTTC. It specifies CASSPSAGPYGYTF.